This T cell receptor beta chain was sequenced during a study of T cells in tuberculosis. Study-wide background: Sequenced TCRs come from CD1B-GMM tetramer-binding T cells.

The CDR3 sequence is 14 residues long. Germline loops: CDR1 MNHEY, CDR2 SVGAGI. Trimming took 5 bases from V and 8 from J, leaving 16 bases between them. Generated by immunoSEQ multiplex PCR, the TCRdb table keeps only in-frame clones and is missing some. The sample lists around 60,000 clones, 81% occurring once. After thawing and overnight rest, PBMC were stained with GMM-loaded CD1B tetramer, viability dye and anti-CD3 for sorting. The lipid loaded on the CD1B tetramers was C32 glucose monomycolate from Rhodococcus equi. The receptor was isolated from an adult woman with latent tuberculosis. The sequenced sample consisted of CD1b-GMM tetramer-negative cells sorted from PBMCs. J is TRBJ2-1 and V is TRBV6-5; D call uncertain. The CDR3 spells CASSPVYSSDEQFF. The CDR3 DNA reads TGTGCCAGCAGTCCGGTCTATTCCTCCGATGAGCAGTTCTTC.